This note documents a single T cell receptor beta chain sequence. These data come from a study of cytomegalovirus exposure and HLA in healthy donors. Only in-frame clones appear in the TCRdb table, and some are missing; sequencing was by immunoSEQ multiplex PCR. The table lists approximately 300,000 clones, 86% of them singletons. The junction had 3 bases not matched to a gene; V was cut back by 4 bases and J by 4 bases. CDR1 is SGHTA and CDR2 is FQGTGA in the germline V gene. The CDR3 totals 13 residues. The V call is TRBV7-3, the J call TRBJ1-2; the match to TRBD1 covers 7 bases. The TCR was taken from a woman between 18 and 29 years old in good health and CMV-seronegative. The sample was PBMCs. CDR3 sequence reads: CASSSGGGYGYTF. CDR3 bases: TGTGCCAGCAGCTCAGGGGGAGGCTATGGCTACACCTTC.